The source of this T cell receptor beta chain is a study of blood T cell repertoires in COVID-19. The protocol was immunoSEQ multiplex PCR, while the TCRdb copy is restricted to in-frame clones and leaves out a portion. There are some 130,000 clones in the sample; around 78% occur only once, and 11% lies in the top ten. Germline V CDR1 and CDR2: DFQATT, SNEGSKA (reference sequence). V lost 3 bases and J lost 0, with 12 bases in between. This CDR3 region has 14 residues. Material for sequencing was peripheral blood. The sequence came from a human donor in a cohort sampled during active COVID-19. This chain uses TRBV20-1 with TRBJ2-7; maybe TRBD1 (5 bases). The DNA for the CDR3 is TGCAGTGCTAGTCGTGGGGCCGCCTCCTACGAGCAGTACTTC. Its protein product is CSASRGAASYEQYF.